This T cell receptor beta chain derives from a study of blood T cell repertoires in COVID-19. Study in general: The United States, Italy and Spain provided the acute and convalescent COVID-19 samples. PBMCs, B-cell-depleted T cells, or T cells provided the cDNA or gDNA that made up the material.

The table came from immunoSEQ multiplex PCR; TCRdb's copy has only in-frame clones and leaves some out. The repertoire includes roughly 53,000 clones, approximately 90% of them detected once, and over 3% sits in the top ten. Germline CDR1 is SGHTA and CDR2 is FQGNSA. There are 17 residues in the CDR3. After removal of 1 base from V and 5 bases from J, the junction contained 9 bases not matched to a gene. Material for sequencing was peripheral blood. This chain links TRBV7-2 with TRBJ2-2, with TRBD1 matching over 8 bases. The receptor comes from a human donor in a cohort sampled during active COVID-19. CDR3 protein: CASSLERDRTRTGELFF. In DNA form, the CDR3 reads TGTGCCAGCAGCTTAGAGAGGGACAGGACTCGGACCGGGGAGCTGTTTTTT.